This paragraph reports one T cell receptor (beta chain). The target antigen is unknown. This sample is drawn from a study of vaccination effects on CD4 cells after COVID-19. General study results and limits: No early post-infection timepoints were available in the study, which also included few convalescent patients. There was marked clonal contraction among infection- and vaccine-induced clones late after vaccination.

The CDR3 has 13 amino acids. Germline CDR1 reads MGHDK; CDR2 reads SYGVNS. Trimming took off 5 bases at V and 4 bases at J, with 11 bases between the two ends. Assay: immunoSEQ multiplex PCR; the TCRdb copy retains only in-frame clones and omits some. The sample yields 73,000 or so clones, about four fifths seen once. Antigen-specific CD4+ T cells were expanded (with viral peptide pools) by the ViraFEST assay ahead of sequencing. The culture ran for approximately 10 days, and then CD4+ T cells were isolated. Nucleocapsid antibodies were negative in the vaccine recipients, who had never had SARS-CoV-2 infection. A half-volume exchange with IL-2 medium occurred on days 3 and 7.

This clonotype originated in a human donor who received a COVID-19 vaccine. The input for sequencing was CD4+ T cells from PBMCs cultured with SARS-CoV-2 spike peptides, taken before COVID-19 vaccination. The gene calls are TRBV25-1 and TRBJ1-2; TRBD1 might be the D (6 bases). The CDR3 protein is CASSKGVGYGYTF. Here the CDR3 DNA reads TGTGCCAGCAGTAAGGGGGTCGGCTATGGCTACACCTTC.